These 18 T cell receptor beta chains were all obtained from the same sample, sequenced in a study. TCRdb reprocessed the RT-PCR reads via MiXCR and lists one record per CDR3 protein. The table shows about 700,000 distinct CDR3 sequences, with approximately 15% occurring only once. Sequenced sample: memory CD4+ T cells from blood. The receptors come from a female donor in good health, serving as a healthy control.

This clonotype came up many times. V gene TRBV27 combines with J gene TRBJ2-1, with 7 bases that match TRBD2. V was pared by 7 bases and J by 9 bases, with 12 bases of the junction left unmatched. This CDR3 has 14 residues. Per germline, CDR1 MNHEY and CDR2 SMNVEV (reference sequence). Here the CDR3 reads CASIVSWGGTEQFF. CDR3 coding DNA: TGTGCCAGCATCGTCTCTTGGGGGGGAACTGAGCAGTTCTTC.

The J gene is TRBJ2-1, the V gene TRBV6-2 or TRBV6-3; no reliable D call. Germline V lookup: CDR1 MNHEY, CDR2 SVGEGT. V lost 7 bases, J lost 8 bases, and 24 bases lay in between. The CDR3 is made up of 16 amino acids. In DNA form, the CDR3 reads TGTGCCAGCATCCAAAACGGTCCTCTAGGCCCCGATGAGCAGTTCTTC. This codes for CASIQNGPLGPDEQFF.

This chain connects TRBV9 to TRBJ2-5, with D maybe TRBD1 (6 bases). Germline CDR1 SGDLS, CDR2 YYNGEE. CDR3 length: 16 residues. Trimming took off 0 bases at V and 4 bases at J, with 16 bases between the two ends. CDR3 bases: TGTGCCAGCAGCGTAGGAGGGGGTGGAAACTTAGAGACCCAGTACTTC. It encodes CASSVGGGGNLETQYF.

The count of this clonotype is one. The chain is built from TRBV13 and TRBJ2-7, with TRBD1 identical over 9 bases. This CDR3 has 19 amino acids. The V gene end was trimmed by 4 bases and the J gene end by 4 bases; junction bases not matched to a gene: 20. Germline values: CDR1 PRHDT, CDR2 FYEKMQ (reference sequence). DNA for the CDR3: TGTGCCAGCAGCTCCAGAACCCATGTACACGGGACAGGGAGGTACGAGCAGTACTTC. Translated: CASSSRTHVHGTGRYEQYF.

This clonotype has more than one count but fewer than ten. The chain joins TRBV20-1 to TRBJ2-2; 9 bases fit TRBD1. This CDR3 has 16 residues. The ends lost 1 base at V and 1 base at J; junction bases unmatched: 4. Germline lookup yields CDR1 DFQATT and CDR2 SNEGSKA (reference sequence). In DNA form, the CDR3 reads TGCAGTGCTAGAGGTCCGGGACAGGGGAACACCGGGGAGCTGTTTTTT. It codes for CSARGPGQGNTGELFF.

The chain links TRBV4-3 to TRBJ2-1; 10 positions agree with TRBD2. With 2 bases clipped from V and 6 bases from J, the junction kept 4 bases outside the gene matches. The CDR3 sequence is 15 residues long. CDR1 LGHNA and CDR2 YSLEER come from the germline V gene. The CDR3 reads CASSQTTSGTNEQFF. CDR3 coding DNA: TGCGCCAGCAGCCAAACTACTAGCGGGACCAATGAGCAGTTCTTC.

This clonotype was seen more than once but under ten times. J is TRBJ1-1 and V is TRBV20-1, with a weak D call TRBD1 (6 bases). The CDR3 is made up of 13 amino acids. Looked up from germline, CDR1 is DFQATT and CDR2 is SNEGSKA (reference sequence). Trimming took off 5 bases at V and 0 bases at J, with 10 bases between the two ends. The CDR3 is CSAGQPLNTEAFF. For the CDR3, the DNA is TGCAGTGCTGGACAGCCGTTGAACACTGAAGCTTTCTTT.

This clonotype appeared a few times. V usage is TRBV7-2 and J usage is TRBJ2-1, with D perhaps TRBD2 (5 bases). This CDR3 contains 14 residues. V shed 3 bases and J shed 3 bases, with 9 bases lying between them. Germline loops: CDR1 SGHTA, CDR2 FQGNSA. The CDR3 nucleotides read TGTGCCAGCAGCTTTATCAGCGGCTACAATGAGCAGTTCTTC. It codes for CASSFISGYNEQFF.

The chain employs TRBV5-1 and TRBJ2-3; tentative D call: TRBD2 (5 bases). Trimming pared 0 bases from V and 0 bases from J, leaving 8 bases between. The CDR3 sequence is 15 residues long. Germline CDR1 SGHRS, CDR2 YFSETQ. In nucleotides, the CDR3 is TGCGCCAGCAGCTTGGAAGGGAGAAGCACAGATACGCAGTATTTT. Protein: CASSLEGRSTDTQYF.

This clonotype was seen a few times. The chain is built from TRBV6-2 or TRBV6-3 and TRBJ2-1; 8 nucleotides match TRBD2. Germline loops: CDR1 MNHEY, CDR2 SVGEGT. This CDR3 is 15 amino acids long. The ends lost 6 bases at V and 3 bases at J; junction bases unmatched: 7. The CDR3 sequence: CASRVGTRIYNEQFF. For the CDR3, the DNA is TGTGCCAGCAGGGTGGGGACTAGGATCTACAATGAGCAGTTCTTC.

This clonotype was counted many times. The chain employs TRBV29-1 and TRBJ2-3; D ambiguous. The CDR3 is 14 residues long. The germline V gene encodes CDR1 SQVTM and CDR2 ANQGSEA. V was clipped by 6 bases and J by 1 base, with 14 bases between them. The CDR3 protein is CSVVPQIGTDTQYF. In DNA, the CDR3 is TGCAGCGTGGTCCCCCAGATAGGCACAGATACGCAGTATTTT.

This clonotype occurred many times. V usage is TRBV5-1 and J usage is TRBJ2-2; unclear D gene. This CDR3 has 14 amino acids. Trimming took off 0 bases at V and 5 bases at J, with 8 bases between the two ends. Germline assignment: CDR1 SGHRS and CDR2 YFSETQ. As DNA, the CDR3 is TGCGCCAGCAGCTTGGGCGTGGAGACCGGGGAGCTGTTTTTT. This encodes CASSLGVETGELFF.

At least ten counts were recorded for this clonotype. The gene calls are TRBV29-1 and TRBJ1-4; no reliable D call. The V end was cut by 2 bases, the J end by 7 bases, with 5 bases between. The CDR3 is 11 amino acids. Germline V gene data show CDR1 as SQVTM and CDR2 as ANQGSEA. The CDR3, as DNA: TGCAGCGTTGAAAGTAGTGAAAAACTGTTTTTT. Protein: CSVESSEKLFF.

This chain's CDR3 is CASSPLNGRNNEKLFF. CDR3 bases: TGTGCCAGCTCACCACTAAACGGACGGAACAATGAAAAACTGTTTTTT. This chain uses TRBV18 with TRBJ1-4; D call uncertain. CDR1 and CDR2 from the germline V gene are KGHSH and LQKENI. The CDR3 length is 16 residues. V lost 1 base, J lost 5 bases, and 14 bases lay in between.

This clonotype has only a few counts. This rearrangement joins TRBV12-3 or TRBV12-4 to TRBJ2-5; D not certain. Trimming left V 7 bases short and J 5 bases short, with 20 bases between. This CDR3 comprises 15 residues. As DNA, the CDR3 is TGTGCCAGCACCCTTCGACACGGACCCTGGGAGACCCAGTACTTC. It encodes CASTLRHGPWETQYF.

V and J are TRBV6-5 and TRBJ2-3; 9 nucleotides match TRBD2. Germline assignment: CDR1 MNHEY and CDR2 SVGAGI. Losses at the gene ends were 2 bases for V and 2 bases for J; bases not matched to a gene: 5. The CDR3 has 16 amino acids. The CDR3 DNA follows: TGTGCCAGCAGTTACGTCGGCGGGGGGGTCACAGATACGCAGTATTTT. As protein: CASSYVGGGVTDTQYF.

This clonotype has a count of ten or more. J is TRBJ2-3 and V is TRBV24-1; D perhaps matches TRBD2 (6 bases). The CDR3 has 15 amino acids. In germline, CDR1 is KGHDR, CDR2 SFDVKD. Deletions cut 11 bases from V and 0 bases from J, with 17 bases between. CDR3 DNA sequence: TGTGCCATCGGTAGCGGTAGAACAAGCACAGATACGCAGTATTTT. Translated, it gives CAIGSGRTSTDTQYF.

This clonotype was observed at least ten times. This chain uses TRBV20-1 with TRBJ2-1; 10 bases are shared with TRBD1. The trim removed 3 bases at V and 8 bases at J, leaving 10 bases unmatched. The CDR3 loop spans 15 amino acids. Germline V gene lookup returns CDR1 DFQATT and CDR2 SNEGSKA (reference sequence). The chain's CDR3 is CSASRLVGQGYEQFF. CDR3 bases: TGCAGTGCTAGTCGTTTAGTGGGACAGGGGTATGAGCAGTTCTTC.